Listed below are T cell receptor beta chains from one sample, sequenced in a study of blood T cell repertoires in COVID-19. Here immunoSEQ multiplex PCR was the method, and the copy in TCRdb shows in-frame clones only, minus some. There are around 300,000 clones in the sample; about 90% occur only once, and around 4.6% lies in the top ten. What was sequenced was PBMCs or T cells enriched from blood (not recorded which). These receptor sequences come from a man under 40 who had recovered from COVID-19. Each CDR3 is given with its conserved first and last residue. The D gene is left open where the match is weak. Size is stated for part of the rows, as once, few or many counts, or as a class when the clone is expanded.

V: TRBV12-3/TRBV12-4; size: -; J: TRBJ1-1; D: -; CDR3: CASRKAGTEAFF; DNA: TGTGCCAGCAGGAAAGCCGGCACTGAAGCTTTCTTT
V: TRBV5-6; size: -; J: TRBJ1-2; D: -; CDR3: CASSFQVYGYTF; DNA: TGTGCCAGCAGCTTCCAGGTCTATGGCTACACCTTC
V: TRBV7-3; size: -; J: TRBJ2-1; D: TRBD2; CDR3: CASSVRGTSGTNEQFF; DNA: TGTGCCAGCAGTGTGAGGGGGACTAGCGGGACAAATGAGCAGTTCTTC
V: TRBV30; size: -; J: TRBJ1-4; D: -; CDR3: CAWSVPNRANEKLFF; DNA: TGTGCCTGGAGTGTACCGAACAGGGCTAATGAAAAACTGTTTTTT
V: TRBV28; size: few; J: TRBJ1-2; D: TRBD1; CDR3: CASSIRGQGSYGYTF; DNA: TGTGCCAGCAGTATACGGGGACAGGGGTCCTATGGCTACACCTTC
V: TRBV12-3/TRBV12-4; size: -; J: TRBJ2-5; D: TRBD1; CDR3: CASSLGTEETQYF; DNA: TGTGCCAGCAGTTTGGGGACAGAAGAGACCCAGTACTTC
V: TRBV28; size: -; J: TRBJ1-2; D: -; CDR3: CASSLPGTFYGYTF; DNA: TGTGCCAGCAGTTTACCCGGGACATTCTATGGCTACACCTTC
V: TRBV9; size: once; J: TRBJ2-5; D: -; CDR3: CASSVAASGQETQYF; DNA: TGTGCCAGCAGCGTAGCAGCGTCGGGCCAAGAGACCCAGTACTTC
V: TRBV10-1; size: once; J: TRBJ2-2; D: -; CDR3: CASSGNIRGGELFF; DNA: TGCGCCAGCAGTGGCAATATTAGGGGCGGGGAGCTGTTTTTT
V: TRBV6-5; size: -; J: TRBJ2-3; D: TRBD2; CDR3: CASVTSSWTDTQYF; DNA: TGTGCCAGCGTGACTAGCAGTTGGACAGATACGCAGTATTTT
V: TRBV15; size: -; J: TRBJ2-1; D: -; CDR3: CATSRDVGLPQFF; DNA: TGTGCCACCAGCAGAGATGTGGGGCTTCCGCAGTTCTTC
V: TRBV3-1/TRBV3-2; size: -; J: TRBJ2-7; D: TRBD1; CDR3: CASSQVPWTGGGIEQYF; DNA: TGTGCCAGCAGCCAAGTCCCCTGGACAGGGGGAGGGATCGAGCAGTACTTC
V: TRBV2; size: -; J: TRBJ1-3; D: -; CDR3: CASRQRRDTIYF; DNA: TGTGCCAGCAGGCAACGTCGGGACACCATATATTTT
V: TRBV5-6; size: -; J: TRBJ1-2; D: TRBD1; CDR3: CASSFEQGKANYGYTF; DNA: TGTGCCAGCAGCTTTGAACAGGGGAAGGCTAACTATGGCTACACCTTC
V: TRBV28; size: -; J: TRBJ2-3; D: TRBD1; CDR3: CASSQPLTGTSTDTQYF; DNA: TGTGCCAGCAGTCAACCGCTGACAGGGACCAGCACAGATACGCAGTATTTT
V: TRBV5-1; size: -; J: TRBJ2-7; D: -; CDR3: CASSWDFYEQYF; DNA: TGCGCCAGCAGCTGGGACTTTTACGAGCAGTACTTC
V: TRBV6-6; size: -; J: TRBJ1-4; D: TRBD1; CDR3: CASSFLDRGHEKLFF; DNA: TGTGCCAGCAGTTTCCTGGACAGGGGGCATGAAAAACTGTTTTTT
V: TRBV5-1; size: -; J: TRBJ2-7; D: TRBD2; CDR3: CASSSTSGGTQRIEQYF; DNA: TGCGCCAGCAGCTCAACTAGCGGGGGGACCCAAAGGATCGAGCAGTACTTC
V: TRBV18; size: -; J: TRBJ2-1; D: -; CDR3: CASGLGKVSEQFF; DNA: TGTGCCAGCGGATTGGGCAAAGTAAGCGAGCAGTTCTTC
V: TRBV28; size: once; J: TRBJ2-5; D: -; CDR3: CASSFITTQETQYF; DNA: TGTGCCAGCAGTTTTATCACAACACAAGAGACCCAGTACTTC
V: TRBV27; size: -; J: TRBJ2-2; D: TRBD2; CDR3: CASSPRGDDINTGELFF; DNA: TGTGCCAGCAGTCCCCGGGGGGACGATATTAACACCGGGGAGCTGTTTTTT
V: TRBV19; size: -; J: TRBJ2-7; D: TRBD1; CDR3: CASSPRQGARHEQYF; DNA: TGTGCCAGTAGTCCGAGACAGGGGGCGCGACACGAGCAGTACTTC
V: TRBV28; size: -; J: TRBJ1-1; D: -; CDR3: CASSLEGRGNTEAFF; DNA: TGTGCCAGCAGTTTAGAGGGCAGGGGGAACACTGAAGCTTTCTTT
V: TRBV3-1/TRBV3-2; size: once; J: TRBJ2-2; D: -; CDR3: CASTDGGHTGELFF; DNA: TGTGCCAGCACGGACGGGGGGCACACCGGGGAGCTGTTTTTT
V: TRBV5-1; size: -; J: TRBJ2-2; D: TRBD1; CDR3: CASSWTGGASGELFF; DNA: TGCGCCAGCAGCTGGACAGGGGGCGCGTCCGGGGAGCTGTTTTTT
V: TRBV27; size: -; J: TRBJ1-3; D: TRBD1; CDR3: CASSSSTVGQDSGNTIYF; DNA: TGTGCCAGCAGTTCCTCGACCGTTGGACAGGACTCTGGAAACACCATATATTTT
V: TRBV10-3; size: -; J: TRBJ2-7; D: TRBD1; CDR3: CAINPGQGNYEQYF; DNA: TGTGCCATCAATCCGGGACAGGGGAACTACGAGCAGTACTTC
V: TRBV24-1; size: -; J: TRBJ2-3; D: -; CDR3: CATSDQSLVFPQYF; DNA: TGTGCCACCAGTGATCAGTCCCTCGTTTTTCCGCAGTATTTT
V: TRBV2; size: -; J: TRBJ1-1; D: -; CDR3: CASSEHGGGTEAFF; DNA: TGTGCCAGCAGTGAACACGGGGGTGGGACTGAAGCTTTCTTT
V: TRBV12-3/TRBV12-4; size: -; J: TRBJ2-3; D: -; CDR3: CASRPSADTQYF; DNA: TGTGCCAGCAGACCTAGCGCAGATACGCAGTATTTT
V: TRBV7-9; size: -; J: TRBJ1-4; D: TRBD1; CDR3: CASSLMAGQGIEKLFF; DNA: TGTGCCAGCAGCCTAATGGCGGGACAGGGTATTGAAAAACTGTTTTTT
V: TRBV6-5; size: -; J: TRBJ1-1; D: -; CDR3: CASSYAGMATEAFF; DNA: TGTGCCAGCAGTTACGCAGGGATGGCCACTGAAGCTTTCTTT
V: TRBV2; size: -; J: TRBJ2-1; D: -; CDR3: CASGLTLSSYNEQFF; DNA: TGTGCCAGCGGGCTAACATTGAGCTCCTACAATGAGCAGTTCTTC
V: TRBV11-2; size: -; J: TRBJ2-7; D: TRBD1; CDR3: CASSWGQGVYEQYF; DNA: TGTGCCAGCAGCTGGGGACAGGGGGTGTACGAGCAGTACTTC
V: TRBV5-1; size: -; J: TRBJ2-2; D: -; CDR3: CASSPENTGELFF; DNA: TGCGCCAGCAGCCCAGAGAACACCGGGGAGCTGTTTTTT
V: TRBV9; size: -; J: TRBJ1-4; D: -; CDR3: CASSVGGLEEKLFF; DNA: TGTGCCAGCAGCGTAGGGGGGCTAGAGGAAAAACTGTTTTTT
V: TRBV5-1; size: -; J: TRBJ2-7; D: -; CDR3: CASSWTGPEQYF; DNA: TGCGCCAGCAGCTGGACTGGGCCCGAGCAGTACTTC
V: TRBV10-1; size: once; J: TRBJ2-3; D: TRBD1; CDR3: CASSDKGGQNSTDTQYF; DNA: TGCGCCAGCAGTGACAAAGGGGGACAGAATAGCACAGATACGCAGTATTTT
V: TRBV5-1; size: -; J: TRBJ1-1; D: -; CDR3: CASSTTGLLNTEAFF; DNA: TGCGCCAGCAGCACTACGGGACTTTTGAACACTGAAGCTTTCTTT
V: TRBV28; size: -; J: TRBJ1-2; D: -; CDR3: CASSPNYGYTF; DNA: TGTGCCAGCAGCCCAAACTATGGCTACACCTTC
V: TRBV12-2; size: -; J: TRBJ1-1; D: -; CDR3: CASRLAELNTEAFF; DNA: TGTGCAAGTCGCTTAGCTGAGTTGAACACTGAAGCTTTCTTT
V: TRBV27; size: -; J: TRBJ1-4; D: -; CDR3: CASSLAGGNEKLFF; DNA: TGTGCCAGCAGTCTGGCGGGTGGAAACGAAAAACTGTTTTTT